Listed below are T cell receptor beta chains from one sample, sequenced in a study of OX40 agonist ivuxolimab in advanced cancers. The repertoire was sequenced with immunoSEQ multiplex PCR; TCRdb's copy has only in-frame clones and lacks some. The table shows tens of thousands of clones, with 75% to 90% occurring only once. This sample comprised CD4+ or CD8+ T cells sorted from blood, obtained in a trial of the OX40 agonist ivuxolimab. The receptors come from an adult with an advanced solid tumor such as melanoma, head and neck, liver or kidney cancer. CDR3s include the opening cysteine and the closing phenylalanine or tryptophan. Each record gives: D gene, clone size, V gene, J gene, CDR3 protein, CDR3 DNA. D genes are given only for firm matches. Clone size is shown for a subset of rows, as once, few, many or a class of expanded clone.

d_gene: TRBD1
abundance: once
v_gene: TRBV6-1
j_gene: TRBJ1-5
CDR3aa: CASSEIGTGPNQPQHF
CDR3nt: TGTGCCAGCAGTGAAATCGGGACAGGGCCCAATCAGCCCCAGCATTTT

d_gene: .
abundance: .
v_gene: TRBV6-5
j_gene: TRBJ2-2
CDR3aa: CASSYTGPNTGELFF
CDR3nt: TGTGCCAGCAGTTACACGGGGCCCAACACCGGGGAGCTGTTTTTT

d_gene: TRBD1
abundance: .
v_gene: TRBV14
j_gene: TRBJ2-7
CDR3aa: CASSQGRAQGGYEQYF
CDR3nt: TGTGCCAGCAGCCAAGGGAGAGCACAGGGGGGATACGAGCAGTACTTC

d_gene: .
abundance: .
v_gene: TRBV15
j_gene: TRBJ2-7
CDR3aa: CATSRDGSSYEQYF
CDR3nt: TGTGCCACCAGCAGAGACGGGAGCTCCTACGAGCAGTACTTC

d_gene: .
abundance: .
v_gene: TRBV20-1
j_gene: TRBJ2-1
CDR3aa: CSARANEQFF
CDR3nt: TGCAGTGCTAGGGCCAATGAGCAGTTCTTC

d_gene: TRBD1
abundance: .
v_gene: TRBV11-1
j_gene: TRBJ2-1
CDR3aa: CASSLESGTGHTYNEQFF
CDR3nt: TGTGCCAGCAGCTTAGAGTCCGGGACAGGGCATACCTACAATGAGCAGTTCTTC

d_gene: TRBD1
abundance: .
v_gene: TRBV6-5
j_gene: TRBJ2-5
CDR3aa: CASRPGGGETQYF
CDR3nt: TGTGCCAGCAGGCCAGGGGGCGGTGAGACCCAGTACTTC

d_gene: TRBD1
abundance: .
v_gene: TRBV5-5
j_gene: TRBJ1-5
CDR3aa: CASSSQTGASNQPQHF
CDR3nt: TGTGCCAGCAGCTCACAGACAGGGGCAAGCAATCAGCCCCAGCATTTT

d_gene: .
abundance: .
v_gene: TRBV6-1
j_gene: TRBJ1-1
CDR3aa: CASIVSRSNTEAFF
CDR3nt: TGTGCCAGCATCGTTTCCAGGTCAAACACTGAAGCTTTCTTT

d_gene: .
abundance: .
v_gene: TRBV7-2
j_gene: TRBJ1-2
CDR3aa: CAGEGRLRGYTF
CDR3nt: TGTGCCGGGGAGGGGCGGCTGAGGGGCTACACCTTC

d_gene: .
abundance: .
v_gene: TRBV28
j_gene: TRBJ1-5
CDR3aa: CASRIRNAEGRDWEPQHF
CDR3nt: TGTGCCAGCAGGATCCGAAATGCGGAGGGAAGGGATTGGGAGCCCCAGCATTTT

d_gene: .
abundance: .
v_gene: TRBV27
j_gene: TRBJ2-1
CDR3aa: CASSFIQSDEQFF
CDR3nt: TGTGCCAGCAGTTTTATTCAGTCTGATGAGCAGTTCTTC

d_gene: .
abundance: .
v_gene: TRBV10-2
j_gene: TRBJ1-6
CDR3aa: CASSERGPPLHF
CDR3nt: TGCGCCAGCAGTGAACGGGGGCCACCCCTCCACTTT

d_gene: .
abundance: once
v_gene: TRBV6-6
j_gene: TRBJ1-1
CDR3aa: CASRGGRTEAFF
CDR3nt: TGTGCCAGCCGGGGAGGACGGACTGAAGCTTTCTTT

d_gene: .
abundance: .
v_gene: TRBV13
j_gene: TRBJ1-6
CDR3aa: CASRLTGLSPLHF
CDR3nt: TGTGCCAGCAGATTAACAGGGCTTTCACCCCTCCACTTT

d_gene: TRBD2
abundance: .
v_gene: TRBV11-2
j_gene: TRBJ2-1
CDR3aa: CASSLDIAGVNEQFF
CDR3nt: TGTGCCAGCAGCTTAGATATAGCGGGAGTAAATGAGCAGTTCTTC

d_gene: .
abundance: .
v_gene: TRBV28
j_gene: TRBJ1-5
CDR3aa: CASTPWSGNQPQHF
CDR3nt: TGTGCCAGCACCCCATGGAGCGGCAATCAGCCCCAGCATTTT

d_gene: .
abundance: .
v_gene: TRBV5-1
j_gene: TRBJ2-7
CDR3aa: CASSLEGDITYEQYF
CDR3nt: TGCGCCAGCAGCTTGGAGGGGGATATTACCTACGAGCAGTACTTC

d_gene: TRBD2
abundance: .
v_gene: TRBV7-3
j_gene: TRBJ2-1
CDR3aa: CASSLLGYGGGPGFF
CDR3nt: TGTGCCAGCAGCTTATTAGGGTATGGGGGAGGGCCGGGTTTCTTC

d_gene: .
abundance: .
v_gene: TRBV30
j_gene: TRBJ1-1
CDR3aa: CAWTLQQAPTEAFF
CDR3nt: TGTGCCTGGACCCTACAGCAGGCCCCCACTGAAGCTTTCTTT

d_gene: TRBD2
abundance: .
v_gene: TRBV30
j_gene: TRBJ2-3
CDR3aa: CAWTRLAGSTDTQYF
CDR3nt: TGTGCCTGGACGAGACTAGCGGGTAGCACAGATACGCAGTATTTT

d_gene: .
abundance: .
v_gene: TRBV11-2
j_gene: TRBJ1-1
CDR3aa: CASSWGAGVAEAFF
CDR3nt: TGTGCCAGCAGCTGGGGAGCAGGGGTGGCTGAAGCTTTCTTT

d_gene: TRBD1
abundance: .
v_gene: TRBV5-1
j_gene: TRBJ2-6
CDR3aa: CASSSSGTAVSGANVLTF
CDR3nt: TGCGCCAGTAGTTCGTCCGGGACAGCGGTATCTGGGGCCAACGTCCTGACTTTC

d_gene: TRBD2
abundance: .
v_gene: TRBV5-8
j_gene: TRBJ2-1
CDR3aa: CASSLSGSSYNEQFF
CDR3nt: TGTGCCAGCAGCTTGAGCGGGAGCTCCTACAATGAGCAGTTCTTC

d_gene: TRBD1
abundance: .
v_gene: TRBV19
j_gene: TRBJ1-1
CDR3aa: CASRATGVNTEAFF
CDR3nt: TGTGCCAGTAGAGCGACAGGGGTGAACACTGAAGCTTTCTTT

d_gene: TRBD1
abundance: .
v_gene: TRBV12-5
j_gene: TRBJ2-1
CDR3aa: CASGLESRGLVEQFF
CDR3nt: TGTGCTAGTGGTTTGGAATCCAGGGGGCTAGTTGAGCAGTTCTTC

d_gene: .
abundance: .
v_gene: TRBV21-1
j_gene: TRBJ2-3
CDR3aa: CASYEACGSTDTQYF
CDR3nt: TGTGCTAGTTACGAGGCGTGCGGGAGCACAGATACGCAGTATTTT

d_gene: TRBD1
abundance: .
v_gene: TRBV6-6
j_gene: TRBJ1-1
CDR3aa: CASSPGTGANTEAFF
CDR3nt: TGTGCCAGCAGTCCCGGGACAGGGGCCAACACTGAAGCTTTCTTT

d_gene: TRBD1
abundance: .
v_gene: TRBV7-3
j_gene: TRBJ2-2
CDR3aa: CASSQKWGTVNTGELFF
CDR3nt: TGTGCCAGCAGCCAAAAGTGGGGGACAGTGAACACCGGGGAGCTGTTTTTT